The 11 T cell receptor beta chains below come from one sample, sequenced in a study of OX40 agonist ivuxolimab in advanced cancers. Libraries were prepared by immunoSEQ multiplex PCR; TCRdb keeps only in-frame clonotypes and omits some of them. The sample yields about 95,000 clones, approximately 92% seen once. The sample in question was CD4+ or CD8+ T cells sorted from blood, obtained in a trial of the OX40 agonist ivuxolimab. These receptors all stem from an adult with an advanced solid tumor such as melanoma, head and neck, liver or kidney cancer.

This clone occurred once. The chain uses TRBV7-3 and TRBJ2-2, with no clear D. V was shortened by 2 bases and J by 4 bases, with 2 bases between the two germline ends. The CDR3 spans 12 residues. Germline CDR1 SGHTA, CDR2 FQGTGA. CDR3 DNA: TGTGCCAGCAGCTTAGCCACCGGGGAGCTGTTTTTT. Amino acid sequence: CASSLATGELFF.

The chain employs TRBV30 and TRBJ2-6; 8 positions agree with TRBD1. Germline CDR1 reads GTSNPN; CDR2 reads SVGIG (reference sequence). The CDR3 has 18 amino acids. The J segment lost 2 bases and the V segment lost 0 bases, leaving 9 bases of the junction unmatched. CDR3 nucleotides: TGTGCCTGGAGTGTAGCGTGGACAGGGCGAGCTGGGGCCAACGTCCTGACTTTC. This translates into CAWSVAWTGRAGANVLTF. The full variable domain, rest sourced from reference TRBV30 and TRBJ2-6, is SQTIHQWPATLVQPVGSPLSLECTVEGTSNPNLYWYRQAAGRGLQLLFYSVGIGQISSEVPQNLSASRPQDRQFILSSKKLLLSDSGFYLCAWSVAWTGRAGANVLTFGAGSRLTVL.

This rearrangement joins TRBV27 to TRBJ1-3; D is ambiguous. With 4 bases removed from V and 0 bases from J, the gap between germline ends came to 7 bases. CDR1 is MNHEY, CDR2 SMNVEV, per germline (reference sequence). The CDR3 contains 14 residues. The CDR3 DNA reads TGTGCCAGCAGTTCCTACCTCTCTGGAAACACCATATATTTT. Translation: CASSSYLSGNTIYF.

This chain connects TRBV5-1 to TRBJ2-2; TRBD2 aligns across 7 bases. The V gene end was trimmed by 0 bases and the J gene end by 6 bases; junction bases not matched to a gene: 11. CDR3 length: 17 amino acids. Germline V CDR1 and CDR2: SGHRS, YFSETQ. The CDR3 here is CASSLAPLGGGPGELFF. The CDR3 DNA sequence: TGCGCCAGCAGCTTGGCCCCTCTCGGCGGGGGTCCCGGGGAGCTGTTTTTT. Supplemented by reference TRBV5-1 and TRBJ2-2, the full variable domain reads KAGVTQTPRYLIKTRGQQVTLSCSPISGHRSVSWYQQTPGQGLQFLFEYFSETQRNKGNFPGRFSGRQFSNSRSEMNVSTLELGDSALYLCASSLAPLGGGPGELFFGEGSRLTVL.

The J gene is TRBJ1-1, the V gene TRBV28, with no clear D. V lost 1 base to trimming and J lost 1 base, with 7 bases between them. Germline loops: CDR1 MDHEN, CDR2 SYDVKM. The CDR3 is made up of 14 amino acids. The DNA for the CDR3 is TGTGCCAGCAGTTTATCACTGGGGAACACTGAAGCTTTCTTT. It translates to CASSLSLGNTEAFF.

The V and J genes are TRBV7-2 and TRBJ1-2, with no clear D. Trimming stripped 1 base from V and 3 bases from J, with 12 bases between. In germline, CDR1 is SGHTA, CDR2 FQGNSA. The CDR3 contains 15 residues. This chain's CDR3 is CASSLEATRDYGYTF. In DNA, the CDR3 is TGTGCCAGCAGCTTAGAGGCGACGCGCGACTATGGCTACACCTTC.

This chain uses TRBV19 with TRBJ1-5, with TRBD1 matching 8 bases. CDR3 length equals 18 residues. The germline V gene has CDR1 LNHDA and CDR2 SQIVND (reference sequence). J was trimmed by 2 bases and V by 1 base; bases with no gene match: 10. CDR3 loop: CASSIADRVSLGNQPQHF. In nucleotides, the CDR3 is TGTGCCAGTAGTATAGCGGACAGGGTATCCCTTGGCAATCAGCCCCAGCATTTT.

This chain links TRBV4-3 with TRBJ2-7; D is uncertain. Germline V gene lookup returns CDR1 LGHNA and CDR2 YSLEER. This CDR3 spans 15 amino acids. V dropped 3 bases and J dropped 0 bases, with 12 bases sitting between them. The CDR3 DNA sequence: TGCGCCAGCAGCCAGAATTGGAAGAGCTCCTACGAGCAGTACTTC. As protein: CASSQNWKSSYEQYF.

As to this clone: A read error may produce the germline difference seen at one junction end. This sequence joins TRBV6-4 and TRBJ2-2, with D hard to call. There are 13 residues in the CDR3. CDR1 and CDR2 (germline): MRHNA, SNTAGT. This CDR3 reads CASSYSGTGELFF. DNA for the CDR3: TGTGCCAGCAGTTACTCGGGTACCGGGGAGCTGTTTTTT.

CDR3 in amino acids: CASSSWTGTGTEAFF. The CDR3, as DNA: TGCGCCAGCAGCTCCTGGACAGGGACGGGCACTGAAGCTTTCTTT. The rearrangement joins TRBV5-1 to TRBJ1-1; 8 positions agree with TRBD1. Germline assignment: CDR1 SGHRS and CDR2 YFSETQ. The length of the CDR3 is 15 residues. With V trimmed by 3 bases and J by 4 bases, 8 bases remained unmatched.

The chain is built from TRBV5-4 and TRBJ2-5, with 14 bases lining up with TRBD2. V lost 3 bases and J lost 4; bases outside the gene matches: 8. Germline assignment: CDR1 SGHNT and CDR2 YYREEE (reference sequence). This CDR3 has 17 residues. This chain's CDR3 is CASSYSGLAGGGETQYF. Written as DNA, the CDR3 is TGTGCCAGCAGCTATTCCGGACTAGCGGGAGGAGGAGAGACCCAGTACTTC.